What follows describes a single T cell receptor (beta chain). The specificity of this receptor is unknown. The input lacks base qualities; no much larger clone sits a single base away. From V the trimming removes 0 bases and from J it removes 9 bases, while the gene matches leave 5 bases of the junction unaccounted for. For CDR1 and CDR2, the germline V gene (reference sequence) lists SGHNT and YYREEE. Measured from the cysteine to the phenylalanine, the CDR3 is 15 residues long. Only the CDR3 DNA is retained, 45 bases long and in frame from the first base. The data derive from a study of OX40 agonist ivuxolimab in advanced cancers. About the full investigation: Ivuxolimab was a fully human IgG2 agonistic monoclonal antibody targeting the costimulatory receptor OX40 (CD134). Intravenous ivuxolimab was administered to patients every 2 weeks at six dose levels: 0.01, 0.1, 0.3, 1.5, 3 and 10 mg/kg. Of the approximately 54 patients in dose escalation, 19 had hepatocellular carcinoma, roughly 15 had melanoma, 9 had renal cell carcinoma and 9 had head and neck cancer. Patients were allowed to have had prior anti-PD-1, anti-PD-L1 or anti-CTLA-4 therapy, and around 40% of the dose-escalation patients had previously received checkpoint inhibitors. The paper covers the monotherapy dose-escalation part of the phase I ivuxolimab trial, which included N of about 56 patients. The purpose of peripheral TCRbeta sequencing was to test whether ivuxolimab changed TCR sequence diversity and led to clonal T-cell expansion. In the dose-escalation cohort, 70% to 90% of patients were male, and the mean age was around 60 years with a range of roughly 20 to 80. Three dose-escalation patients achieved partial responses, one with hepatocellular carcinoma and two with cutaneous melanoma. What the authors observed across the whole study: After ivuxolimab, more expanded clones were found on average in CD8+ T cells than in CD4+ T cells. The antigen specificity of the peripheral T cells that underwent clonal expansion was not determined. In the 0.1-3.0 mg/kg groups, partial responders had among the lowest normalized peripheral clonal expansion, particularly in CD8+ T cells. At doses of 0.1 to 3.0 mg/kg, clonal expansion of both CD4+ and CD8+ T cells in blood was seen between baseline and week 6. Low levels of normalized T-cell clonal expansion were also seen in some patients who did not respond.

To sequence the TCRbeta CDR3 region, genomic DNA was isolated from the sorted cells. The immunoSEQ Assay was used for sequencing of TCRbeta CDR3 regions. In its TCRdb copy, this immuneACCESS table keeps in-frame sequences only and misses some clones. Where compared with another copy, unresolved V genes explain less than half of these, and the others have no known cause. For this sample there are more than 15,000 clones; 90% appear just once. The top ten clonotypes cover approximately 30% of the sample. Patients with autoimmune disease history or receiving systemic immunosuppression were excluded from the trial. In every dose cohort, peripheral blood was drawn for TCR sequencing at baseline, cycle 4 day 1, and cycle 7 day 1. The samples were drawn from a first-in-human, open-label, multicenter phase I dose-escalation trial of ivuxolimab. Adults with locally advanced or metastatic melanoma, renal cell carcinoma, hepatocellular carcinoma or head and neck squamous cell carcinoma were enrolled in the trial. Before TCR sequencing, CD4+ T cells and CD8+ T cells from peripheral blood were sorted into separate populations.

The source of this sequence is an adult with an advanced solid tumor such as melanoma, head and neck, liver or kidney cancer. The rearranged chain carries TRBV5-4 and TRBJ2-2; 10 bases in the middle match TRBD2. The sample consisted of CD4+ or CD8+ T cells sorted from blood, taken in a trial of the OX40 agonist ivuxolimab. The nucleotide sequence reads TGTGCCAGCAGCTTGGAGGCTAGCGGGAGCCGGGAGCTGTTTTTT. Translated, it reads CASSLEASGSRELFF.